Sequencing of this T cell receptor beta chain was carried out in a study of blood T cell repertoires in COVID-19. Authors' methods: From reference gene primer amplification, estimates of nucleated cell counts were derived. TCRdb's copy holds only in-frame clones and misses some; the assay was immunoSEQ multiplex PCR. That table furnishes V, J and clone size, whereas the DNA furnished D and trimming. The sample has approximately 210,000 clones; about 83% are singletons. Per the germline V gene, CDR1 is LNHDA and CDR2 is SQIVND (reference sequence). The CDR3 runs to 14 residues. The V and J ends lost 6 bases and 0 bases, in that order; junction bases with no gene match: 3.

The rearrangement joins TRBV19 to TRBJ1-1, with TRBD1 matching over 8 bases. The sequence was collected from a woman in her 50s with active or convalescent COVID-19. Specimen: peripheral blood. The CDR3 coding sequence is TGTGCCAGTAGGAGGGGACAGGTGAACACTGAAGCTTTCTTT. This codes for CASRRGQVNTEAFF. The full variable domain, its missing parts supplied by reference TRBV19 and TRBJ1-1, is DGGITQSPKYLFRKEGQNVTLSCEQNLNHDAMYWYRQDPGQGLRLIYYSQIVNDFQKGDIAEGYSVSREKKESFPLTVTSAQKNPTAFYLCASRRGQVNTEAFFGQGTRLTVV.